This is a list of T cell receptor beta chains from one sample in a study of early T cells in non-severe SARS-CoV-2 infection. MiXCR, applied by TCRdb to the 5' RACE reads, yields one record per CDR3 protein. The sample has 90,000 to 130,000 distinct CDR3 sequences; 9.5% to 13% are singletons. Sequencing was done on a sample of whole blood. The receptor set was obtained from an adult who was a healthcare worker with PCR-confirmed SARS-CoV-2 infection or an uninfected control (not recorded which). CDR3s include the opening cysteine and the closing phenylalanine or tryptophan. The D gene is left open where the match is weak. Not every row has a clone size; where given, it reads once, few, many or a size class.

>few|TRBJ1-4|TRBV12-3/TRBV12-4|.
TGTGCCAGCAGTTTTTCGGTAGAAAAACTGTTTTTT
CASSFSVEKLFF
>.|TRBJ2-3|TRBV6-2/TRBV6-3|TRBD1
TGTGCCAGCAGTTACTCTGCGGCAGGGGGCTCAGATACGCAGTATTTT
CASSYSAAGGSDTQYF
>.|TRBJ1-1|TRBV11-2|.
TGTGCCAGCAGGGGACCCCGAAGGGGCAACACTGAAGCTTTCTTT
CASRGPRRGNTEAFF
>many|TRBJ2-7|TRBV7-6|.
TGTGCCAGCAGCTCTACGGTCAGGGACGAGCAGTACTTC
CASSSTVRDEQYF
>few|TRBJ2-7|TRBV20-1|.
TGCAGTGCTAGTGAGTGGGGAGGCGAGCAGTACTTC
CSASEWGGEQYF
>.|TRBJ2-2|TRBV5-8|.
TGTGCCAGCAGTTCGTCTGATACCGGGGAGCTGTTTTTT
CASSSSDTGELFF
>many|TRBJ1-5|TRBV12-3/TRBV12-4|.
TGTGCCAGCAGTTTAGGGCAGAGAGAAAATCAGCCCCAGCATTTT
CASSLGQRENQPQHF
>.|TRBJ2-1|TRBV20-1|.
TGCAGTGCTAGAGACCCTAGGACTGTTCCCTCCTACAATGAGCAGTTCTTC
CSARDPRTVPSYNEQFF
>many|TRBJ2-1|TRBV3-1|TRBD1
TGTGCCAGCAGCACATTCGGACAGGGAAGGGATGAGCAGTTCTTC
CASSTFGQGRDEQFF
>.|TRBJ2-7|TRBV12-3/TRBV12-4|TRBD1
TGTGCCAGCAGTCTTTGGGTGGGGACAGAGCCCTTTGAGCAGTACTTC
CASSLWVGTEPFEQYF
>.|TRBJ2-7|TRBV11-2|TRBD2
TGTGCCAGCAGCTTACTAGCGGGAGGGCCTAGCGAGCAGTACTTC
CASSLLAGGPSEQYF
>few|TRBJ2-7|TRBV7-7|TRBD1
TGTGCTAGCAGCCGGGGACAGGGCGTCTACGAGCAGTACTTC
CASSRGQGVYEQYF
>many|TRBJ2-3|TRBV7-3|.
TGTGCCAGCAGCTTACGGGGAGCAGATACGCAGTATTTT
CASSLRGADTQYF
>many|TRBJ1-3|TRBV18|.
TGTGCCAGCTCGCATACCGAAGGGAAAACTGGAAACACCATATATTTT
CASSHTEGKTGNTIYF
>.|TRBJ1-1|TRBV5-1|.
TGCGCCAGCACCCTAATGGGGGGGACTGAAGCTTTCTTT
CASTLMGGTEAFF
>.|TRBJ2-1|TRBV3-1|.
TGTGCCAGCAGCCACATCCCACCGGGGGAGGACTCCTACAATGAGCAGTTCTTC
CASSHIPPGEDSYNEQFF
>few|TRBJ1-1|TRBV10-2|.
TGCGCCAGCAGTGTGGCTGCAAACACTGAAGCTTTCTTT
CASSVAANTEAFF
>.|TRBJ2-7|TRBV6-5|.
TGTGCCAGGAGCGACATCTCAGGGGATTCCTACGAGCAGTACTTC
CARSDISGDSYEQYF
>many|TRBJ1-5|TRBV19|TRBD1
TGTGCCAGTAAAAGACAGGGGAATGGGGAGCCCCAGCATTTT
CASKRQGNGEPQHF
>few|TRBJ2-1|TRBV30|.
TGTGCCTGGAGTTCCGGCCCCACCCCGGGTCGGTCCTACAATGAGCAGTTCTTC
CAWSSGPTPGRSYNEQFF
>few|TRBJ2-2|TRBV5-1|.
TGCGCCAGCAGCTTGGGGGCCAACACCGGGGAGCTGTTTTTT
CASSLGANTGELFF
>many|TRBJ2-7|TRBV20-1|TRBD2
TGCAGTGCTAGAGCCTACCTCTCGCGGGAGAGGGAGCAGTACTTC
CSARAYLSREREQYF
>.|TRBJ1-1|TRBV3-1|.
TGTGCCAGCAGCCAAGAAGATCAGAACACTGAAGCTTTCTTT
CASSQEDQNTEAFF
>few|TRBJ1-3|TRBV12-3/TRBV12-4|.
TGTGCCAGCAGCCCTGGGCCGAACTCTGGAAACACCATATATTTT
CASSPGPNSGNTIYF
>few|TRBJ2-7|TRBV12-3/TRBV12-4|TRBD1
TGTGCCAGCAGTTTGACAGGGGGCCTAGAGCAGTACTTC
CASSLTGGLEQYF
>.|TRBJ1-2|TRBV20-1|TRBD1
TGCAGTGCTAGTAACAGGGGGAACTATGGCTACACCTTC
CSASNRGNYGYTF
>many|TRBJ1-2|TRBV11-2|.
TGTGCCAGCAGCTTAGACGGGGCTGGCGGCTATGGCTACACCTTC
CASSLDGAGGYGYTF
>.|TRBJ2-7|TRBV30|.
TGTGCCTTGACAGTCTCCTACGAGCAGTACTTC
CALTVSYEQYF
>few|TRBJ1-4|TRBV27|.
TGTGCCAGCAGTTTAGGTGATAATGAAAAACTGTTTTTT
CASSLGDNEKLFF
>many|TRBJ1-1|TRBV29-1|TRBD1
TGCAGCTGGAACAGGGGAACTGAAGCTTTCTTT
CSWNRGTEAFF
>many|TRBJ1-1|TRBV15|TRBD1
TGTGCCACCAGCAGAACTGACAGGGGTGAAGCTTTCTTT
CATSRTDRGEAFF
>many|TRBJ2-1|TRBV6-2/TRBV6-3|.
TGTGCCAGCAGTTCGGTGACACACCCGGGGTGGAATGAGCAGTTCTTC
CASSSVTHPGWNEQFF
>medium-sized|TRBJ2-1|TRBV12-3/TRBV12-4|TRBD2
TGTGCCAGCAGTCGAGCGGGGTTCTCCTACAATGAGCAGTTCTTC
CASSRAGFSYNEQFF
>few|TRBJ2-1|TRBV5-1|TRBD1
TGCGCCAGCAGTTCTACCGGGACAGCTTTACACAATGAGCAGTTCTTC
CASSSTGTALHNEQFF
>few|TRBJ2-6|TRBV18|.
TGTGCCAGCTCACCAAGGACCCAGACTGGGGCCAACGTCCTGACTTTC
CASSPRTQTGANVLTF
>many|TRBJ1-2|TRBV7-3|.
TGTGCCAGCAGCTTAACACCGGGGCCCTATGGCTACACCTTC
CASSLTPGPYGYTF
>few|TRBJ1-4|TRBV2|.
TGTGCCAGCAGTGAAGCCGGGGTAAAACTGTTTTTT
CASSEAGVKLFF
>few|TRBJ2-7|TRBV19|TRBD1
TGTGCCAGTAGTGTCCCCGGGACAGGGACCTACGAGCAGTACTTC
CASSVPGTGTYEQYF
>.|TRBJ1-5|TRBV15|.
TGTGCCACCAGCAGTTTTTTGGGGGGGCCCCAGCATTTT
CATSSFLGGPQHF
>.|TRBJ2-7|TRBV20-1|.
TGCAGTGCTAAGGTGAAGGGTTACGAGCAGTACTTC
CSAKVKGYEQYF
>many|TRBJ2-3|TRBV18|.
TGTGCCAGCTCACGCAAAAGCACAGATACGCAGTATTTT
CASSRKSTDTQYF
>.|TRBJ2-1|TRBV3-1|.
TGTGCCAGCAGCCAAGGATGGGTTCGTGAGCAGTTCTTC
CASSQGWVREQFF
>many|TRBJ2-3|TRBV11-2|.
TGTGCCAGCAGCTTATCGAGGCGCGGCTATCCCACAGATACGCAGTATTTT
CASSLSRRGYPTDTQYF
>.|TRBJ2-7|TRBV6-1|.
TGTGCCAGCAGTGAAGCTCCGGGACCGTACTACGAGCAGTACTTC
CASSEAPGPYYEQYF
>few|TRBJ1-1|TRBV12-5|.
TGTGCTAGTGGTACCCGTGAGAACACTGAAGCTTTCTTT
CASGTRENTEAFF
>few|TRBJ1-6|TRBV12-3/TRBV12-4|.
TGTGCCAGCAGTTCCAGGAGCTCCTATAATTCACCCCTCCACTTT
CASSSRSSYNSPLHF
>.|TRBJ2-7|TRBV21-1|.
TGTGTCAGCAGCACCGATCGGACAGGGGATTACGAGCAGTACTTC
CVSSTDRTGDYEQYF
>.|TRBJ2-4|TRBV28|.
TGTGCCAGCAGTAGCGCGTGGGGGTTAGCCAAAAACATTCAGTACTTC
CASSSAWGLAKNIQYF
>.|TRBJ1-5|TRBV6-2/TRBV6-3|.
TGTGCCAGCAGTTACGAGGGGAATCAGCCCCAGCATTTT
CASSYEGNQPQHF
>.|TRBJ2-1|TRBV9|TRBD2
TGTGCCAGCAGCGTAGAAGTTAGCGGGTTAAACAATGAGCAGTTCTTC
CASSVEVSGLNNEQFF
>few|TRBJ1-1|TRBV6-5|.
TGTGCCAGCAGTTACTCGTATCAGGGGCGGCACTTTGGGGACACTGAAGCTTTCTTT
CASSYSYQGRHFGDTEAFF
>few|TRBJ2-7|TRBV20-1|.
TGCAGTGCTAGAAAGGGGGGGCAGTACGAGCAGTACTTC
CSARKGGQYEQYF
>.|TRBJ1-3|TRBV20-1|.
TGCAGTGCCCGCAGGGTGGCTGGAAACACCATATATTTT
CSARRVAGNTIYF
>few|TRBJ2-5|TRBV4-1|.
TGCGCCAGCAGCCAAGAAACGTCTTGGGCCGCCAGGACCCAGTACTTC
CASSQETSWAARTQYF
>.|TRBJ1-2|TRBV29-1|TRBD1
TGCAGCGTGTACTCCGGGACAGGCTCGTATGGCTACACCTTC
CSVYSGTGSYGYTF
>.|TRBJ1-5|TRBV2|.
TGTGCCAGCAGTGAGATGGTCAATCAGCCCCAGCATTTT
CASSEMVNQPQHF
>.|TRBJ1-1|TRBV29-1|TRBD1
TGCAGCGTTGGAGAGGGGGCTTTTACTGAAGCTTTCTTT
CSVGEGAFTEAFF
>.|TRBJ1-5|TRBV5-1|.
TGCGCCAGCAGCTTGGAAGGGGATAGCAATCAGCCCCAGCATTTT
CASSLEGDSNQPQHF